This T cell receptor (beta chain) was recovered during a study of blood T cell repertoires in COVID-19. Germline CDR1 reads MNHEY; CDR2 reads SMNVEV (reference sequence). Trimming removed 5 bases from V and 3 bases from J, with 17 bases in between. This CDR3 comprises 16 residues. Only in-frame clones appear in the TCRdb table, and some are missing; sequencing was by immunoSEQ multiplex PCR. The sample contains 150,000 to 200,000 clones, 65% to 90% of which appear only once. The origin of this receptor is a woman aged 40 to 50 with COVID-19, enrolled during active disease. The specimen sequenced was peripheral blood. This chain links TRBV27 with TRBJ1-3; D possibly corresponds to TRBD1 (6 bases). This CDR3 is CASSRGAQGYGNTIYF. CDR3 DNA sequence: TGTGCCAGCAGTCGAGGAGCCCAGGGGTATGGAAACACCATATATTTT.